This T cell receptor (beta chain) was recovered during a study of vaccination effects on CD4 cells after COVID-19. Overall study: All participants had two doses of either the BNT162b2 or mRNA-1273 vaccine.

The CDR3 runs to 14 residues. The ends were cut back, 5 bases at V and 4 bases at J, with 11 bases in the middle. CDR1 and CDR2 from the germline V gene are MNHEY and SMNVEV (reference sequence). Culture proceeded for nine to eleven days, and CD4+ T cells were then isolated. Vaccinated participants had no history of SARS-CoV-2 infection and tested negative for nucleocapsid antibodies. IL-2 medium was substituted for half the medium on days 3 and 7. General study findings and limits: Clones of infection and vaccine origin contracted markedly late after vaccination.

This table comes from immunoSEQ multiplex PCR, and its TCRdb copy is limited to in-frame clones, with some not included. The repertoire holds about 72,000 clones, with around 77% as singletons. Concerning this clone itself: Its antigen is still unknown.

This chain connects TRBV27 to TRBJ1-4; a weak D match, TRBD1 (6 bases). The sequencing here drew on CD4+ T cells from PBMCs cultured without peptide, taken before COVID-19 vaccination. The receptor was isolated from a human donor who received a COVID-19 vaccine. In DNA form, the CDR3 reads TGTGCCAGCAGTCGAGGACAGATTAATGAAAAACTGTTTTTT. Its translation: CASSRGQINEKLFF.